One and the same sample provided the 19 T cell receptor beta chains below, sequenced in a study of CXCR3-negative and CXCR3-positive naive CD8 T cells (dated by TCRdb to about 2019). Sequencing was performed on a NextSeq 550. The Human TCR Profiling Kit (MiLaboratory) was used to make UMI-labeled 5' RACE TRB cDNA libraries. TCRdb reprocessed the raw reads; every CDR3 protein sequence is a single record, and DNA is not supplied. The table kept for this sample lists over 5,500 distinct CDR3 sequences. 1% to 1.5% of the sample goes to the ten largest clones. Sequencing input: naive CXCR3- CD8+ T cells from blood. The cell subset or site label corresponds to: CD45RO-CCR7+CD27+CD95- naive CD8+ T cells lacking CXCR3 (TNR3-). The receptors here all came from a human donor in good health. Some clones in this sample may be carry-over from other donors' samples.

The V and J genes are TRBV5-1 and TRBJ1-2. This CDR3 has 14 amino acids. From germline, CDR1 is SGHRS and CDR2 YFSETQ. The chain's CDR3 is CASSLAGQTRGYTF.

V gene TRBV20-1 combines with J gene TRBJ2-1; TCRdb outputs TRBD2, but without DNA this stays unchecked. The germline V gene encodes CDR1 DFQATT and CDR2 SNEGSKA (reference sequence). The CDR3 has 17 residues. The CDR3 loop reads CSARDIASGAPYNEQFF.

The chain links TRBV6-5 to TRBJ2-1; the D gene TCRdb calls, TRBD1, cannot be checked with no DNA. Germline CDR1 and CDR2: MNHEY and SVGAGI. The CDR3 consists of 15 residues. The CDR3 sequence is CASSYSRGLVNEQFF.

The chain couples TRBV9 to TRBJ2-7; without DNA, the TCRdb call of TRBD2 cannot be checked. CDR3 length: 14 amino acids. Per the germline V gene, CDR1 is SGDLS and CDR2 is YYNGEE. This CDR3 is CASSAGTSGYEQYF. Drawing the rest from reference TRBV9 and TRBJ2-7, the complete variable domain is DSGVTQTPKHLITATGQRVTLRCSPRSGDLSVYWYQQSLDQGLQFLIQYYNGEERAKGNILERFSAQQFPDLHSELNLSSLELGDSALYFCASSAGTSGYEQYFGPGTRLTVT.

This chain links TRBV27 with TRBJ1-1; TCRdb lists TRBD1, though no DNA is available to test this call. Germline CDR1 reads MNHEY; CDR2 reads SMNVEV (reference sequence). This CDR3 spans 13 amino acids. The chain's CDR3 is CASSFALTGEAFF.

This clonotype counts as medium-sized by frequency. The chain couples TRBV20-1 to TRBJ2-4; the D call from TCRdb, TRBD1, cannot be confirmed without DNA. CDR3 length: 19 amino acids. Germline V gene lookup returns CDR1 DFQATT and CDR2 SNEGSKA (reference sequence). This chain's CDR3 is CSARDETGGQGVAKNIQYF.

In terms of frequency, this clonotype is medium-sized (0.01 to 0.1%). The J gene is TRBJ1-2, the V gene TRBV29-1; lacking DNA, the TRBD1 call made by TCRdb goes unchecked. Germline V gene data show CDR1 as SQVTM and CDR2 as ANQGSEA. The CDR3 contains 12 residues. CDR3 in amino acids: CSVDATGYGYTF.

Measured by frequency, this clonotype is medium-sized. The CDR3 here is CASSSSPGGETQYF. The rearrangement joins TRBV6-6 to TRBJ2-5; without DNA, the TCRdb call of TRBD2 cannot be checked. CDR3 length: 14 amino acids. Germline CDR1 MNHNY, CDR2 SVGAGI (reference sequence).

V usage is TRBV10-3 and J usage is TRBJ2-5; the D call of TRBD1 rests on TCRdb alone, since no DNA is present to check it. Germline CDR1 and CDR2: ENHRY and SYGVKD. The CDR3 is 15 amino acids. CDR3 amino acids: CAVGPPGANGETQYF.

This chain links TRBV28 with TRBJ2-3; TCRdb picks TRBD1, but there is no DNA to check that call. This CDR3 is 17 amino acids long. Germline values: CDR1 MDHEN, CDR2 SYDVKM. The CDR3 region is CASRPDFGTVSTDTQYF.

Frequency places this clonotype as medium-sized (0.01 to 0.1%). This CDR3 reads CSARDAGSTEAFF. The chain joins TRBV20-1 to TRBJ1-1. This CDR3 spans 13 amino acids. Germline lookup yields CDR1 DFQATT and CDR2 SNEGSKA (reference sequence).

This clonotype is classed as medium-sized by frequency. This chain uses TRBV6-5 with TRBJ1-2; TCRdb picks TRBD1, but there is no DNA to check that call. Germline V gene sequence: CDR1 MNHEY, CDR2 SVGAGI. The CDR3 loop spans 13 amino acids. The CDR3: CASSSTGGEGYTF.

Its frequency marks this clonotype as medium-sized. CDR3 sequence reads: CSVVLAGGPSYEQYF. The V call is TRBV29-1, the J call TRBJ2-7; the TCRdb D gene call, TRBD2, has no DNA to confirm it. The CDR3 extends over 15 amino acids. Germline V gives CDR1 SQVTM, CDR2 ANQGSEA.

The chain couples TRBV25-1 to TRBJ2-1; as DNA is missing, the TRBD2 call by TCRdb cannot be tested. The CDR3 runs 13 residues. Germline lookup yields CDR1 MGHDK and CDR2 SYGVNS. The CDR3 spells CASRPGLTNEQFF.

The V call is TRBV4-2, the J call TRBJ1-1. The V gene's germline CDR1 is LGHNA and CDR2 YNFKEQ. This CDR3 contains 19 residues. CDR3 residues: CASSQAGRVVKGLNTEAFF.

The J gene is TRBJ2-7, the V gene TRBV9; no DNA is available, so the TRBD1 call from TCRdb remains unchecked. Germline V gene sequence: CDR1 SGDLS, CDR2 YYNGEE. This CDR3 contains 14 residues. The CDR3 sequence is CASSASGTGNEQYF.

V usage is TRBV5-1 and J usage is TRBJ2-1; TCRdb's assignment of TRBD1 cannot be checked, as there is no DNA. This CDR3 is built from 14 residues. The germline gives CDR1 SGHRS, CDR2 YFSETQ. The CDR3 protein is CASSLGDSNNEQFF.

By frequency, this clonotype registers medium-sized (0.01 to 0.1%). The chain carries TRBV20-1 and TRBJ2-7; the D gene TCRdb calls, TRBD1, cannot be checked with no DNA. The CDR3 sequence is 14 residues long. Germline CDR1 DFQATT, CDR2 SNEGSKA (reference sequence). CDR3 loop: CSSRGGQGPYEQYF.

Judged by frequency, this clonotype is medium-sized. The chain has TRBV5-8 and TRBJ1-1. This CDR3 has 16 residues. Germline CDR1 and CDR2: SGHTS and YDEGEE. The CDR3 is CASSLVAGIMNTEAFF.